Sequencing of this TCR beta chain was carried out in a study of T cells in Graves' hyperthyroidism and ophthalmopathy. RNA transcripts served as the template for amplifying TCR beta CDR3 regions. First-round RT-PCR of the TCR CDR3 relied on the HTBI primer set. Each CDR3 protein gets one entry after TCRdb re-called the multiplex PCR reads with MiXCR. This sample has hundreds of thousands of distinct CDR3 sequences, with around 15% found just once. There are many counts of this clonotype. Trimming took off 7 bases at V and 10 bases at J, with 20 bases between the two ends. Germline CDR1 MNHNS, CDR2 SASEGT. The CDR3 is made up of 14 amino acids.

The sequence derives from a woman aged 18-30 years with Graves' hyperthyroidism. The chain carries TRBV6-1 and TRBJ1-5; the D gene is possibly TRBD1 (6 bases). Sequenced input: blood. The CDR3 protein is CASTTRTAEDPQHF. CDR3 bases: TGTGCCAGCACCACAAGGACAGCAGAAGATCCCCAGCATTTT.